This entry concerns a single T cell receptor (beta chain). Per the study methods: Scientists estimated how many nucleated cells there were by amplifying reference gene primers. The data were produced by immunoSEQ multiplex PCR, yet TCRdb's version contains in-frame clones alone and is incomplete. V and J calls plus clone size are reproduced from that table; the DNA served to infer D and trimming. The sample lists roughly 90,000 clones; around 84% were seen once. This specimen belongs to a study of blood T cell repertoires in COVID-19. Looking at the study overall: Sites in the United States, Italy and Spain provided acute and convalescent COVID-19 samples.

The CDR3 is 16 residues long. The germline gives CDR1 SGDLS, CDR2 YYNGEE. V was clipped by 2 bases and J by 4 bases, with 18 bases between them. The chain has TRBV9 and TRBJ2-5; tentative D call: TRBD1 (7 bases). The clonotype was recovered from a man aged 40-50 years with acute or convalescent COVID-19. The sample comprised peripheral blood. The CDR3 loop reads CASSVETGRLVETQYF. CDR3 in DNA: TGTGCCAGCAGCGTTGAGACAGGGAGGTTGGTAGAGACCCAGTACTTC.